This T cell receptor (beta chain) comes out of a study of tumor-infiltrating lymphocytes in primary liver carcinoma. Investigators took RNA and DNA out together from 20-30 mg of unsorted bulk tissue. Primary liver carcinoma, confirmed by histopathology, was surgically resected. Germline CDR1 reads SQVTM; CDR2 reads ANQGSEA. The CDR3 is 15 amino acids. From 400 to 550 ng total RNA, TCR beta cDNA was generated with a primer in the constant region. Nested multiplex PCR, run for three rounds with slightly modified ARM-PCR, yielded TCR beta libraries. Use of TRBV1-TRBV30 forward primers with a C-beta reverse primer characterized the first two PCR rounds, which lasted approximately 11 cycles each. TCRdb reanalysed the multiplex PCR reads using MiXCR and keeps one entry per CDR3 protein. The repertoire holds more than 30,000 distinct CDR3 sequences, with 75% as singletons. With regard to this clonotype: The junction departs from germline at one end; a sequencing error may be responsible.

The chain has TRBV29-1 and TRBJ2-2; tentatively, D is TRBD2 (5 bases). Sequencing input: tumor-adjacent normal liver tissue. The sequence was collected from a man aged 35-49 years with primary liver carcinoma and hepatitis B virus infection. In DNA, the CDR3 is TGCAGCGTTGTAGTGGGAATCGTGTACACCGGGAAGCTGTATTTT. It specifies CSVVVGIVYTGKLYF.